This is a list of T cell receptor beta chains from one sample in a study of blood T cell repertoires in COVID-19. Profiling relied on immunoSEQ multiplex PCR, and the TCRdb table lists in-frame clones only, not all of them. There are about 200,000 clones in the sample; around 90% occur only once, and approximately 0.5% lies in the top ten. The specimen sequenced was peripheral blood. The receptors originated from a man between 50 and 59 years old with acute or convalescent COVID-19. Each CDR3 is given with its conserved first and last residue. The D gene is left open where the match is weak. Some rows have no size entry. The others give once, few or many, or a class for an expanded clone.

TGTGCTAGTGGCTTGGTAGGTATCGGGAAACTAGCGGGGAAATCCTACAATGAGCAGTTCTTC,CASGLVGIGKLAGKSYNEQFF,few,TRBD2,TRBV12-5,TRBJ2-1
TGTGCCAGCAGTCCAGGGGGGTTGAACACTGAAGCTTTCTTT,CASSPGGLNTEAFF,NA,TRBD1,TRBV28,TRBJ1-1
TGCGCCAGCAGCCAAACCCGAGGGAGACAAGAGACCCAGTACTTC,CASSQTRGRQETQYF,once,NA,TRBV4-1,TRBJ2-5
TGTGCCAGCAGCTTAAGGACTCACACAGATACGCAGTATTTT,CASSLRTHTDTQYF,NA,NA,TRBV11-2,TRBJ2-3
TGTGCCACCAGTGATCGGACTAGCGGGACCAATGAGCAGTTCTTC,CATSDRTSGTNEQFF,NA,TRBD2,TRBV24-1,TRBJ2-1
TGTGCCAGCAGTTCCGGGACAGGGGAAGATACGCAGTATTTT,CASSSGTGEDTQYF,NA,TRBD1,TRBV2,TRBJ2-3
TGTGCCAGCAGTTATAGACAGGGGGTCGAATATTCACCCCTCCACTTT,CASSYRQGVEYSPLHF,NA,TRBD1,TRBV2,TRBJ1-6
TGTGCCAGCAGTCCTGTACGGACAGACTATGGCTACACCTTC,CASSPVRTDYGYTF,NA,NA,TRBV27,TRBJ1-2
TGTGCCAGCAGCCAATTAGTGATCTCTGGGGCCAACGTCCTGACTTTC,CASSQLVISGANVLTF,NA,NA,TRBV16,TRBJ2-6
TGTGCCTGGAGTGTAGGCAGGGGGATATCCAAAAACATTCAGTACTTC,CAWSVGRGISKNIQYF,NA,TRBD1,TRBV30,TRBJ2-4
TGCAGTGCAAAAGGGGGCTACGAGCAGTACTTC,CSAKGGYEQYF,NA,NA,TRBV20-1,TRBJ2-7
TGTGCCACCAGTGATCCCGAAGGGGGGGCGGACTATGGCTACACCTTC,CATSDPEGGADYGYTF,NA,NA,TRBV24-1,TRBJ1-2
TGTGCCACCAGTGACCCCCCGGGGGTTAGCACAGATACGCAGTATTTT,CATSDPPGVSTDTQYF,NA,NA,TRBV24-1,TRBJ2-3
TGTGCCAGCAAACTAACGCCGGGACTAGCGTCAAAGAGCTCCTACAATGAGCAGTTCTTC,CASKLTPGLASKSSYNEQFF,NA,TRBD2,TRBV27,TRBJ2-1
TGTGCCAGCAGTACCGGTCCCGGGGGGACTGAAGCTTTCTTT,CASSTGPGGTEAFF,NA,NA,TRBV6-5,TRBJ1-1
TGTGCCAGCAGGCGGACAGGGTGGGATTATAGCAATCAGCCCCAGCATTTT,CASRRTGWDYSNQPQHF,NA,TRBD1,TRBV6-4,TRBJ1-5
TGTGCCAGCATTCCCAGGGGGGGGACAGGGGAAAAACTGTTTTTT,CASIPRGGTGEKLFF,NA,TRBD1,TRBV6-5,TRBJ1-4
TGTGCCTGGAGCGGAATAATTGTCGGGGGGCCTTTTGGCTACACCTTC,CAWSGIIVGGPFGYTF,NA,NA,TRBV30,TRBJ1-2
TGTGCCAGCAGCCAATCGTGGGACTCCACTGAAGCTTTCTTT,CASSQSWDSTEAFF,NA,NA,TRBV16,TRBJ1-1
TGTGCCAGCAGCTCGGGGGGGCCCGGGGAGCTGTTTTTT,CASSSGGPGELFF,NA,TRBD2,TRBV5-6,TRBJ2-2
TGTGCCAGCAGCCAACACGATGAGCAGTTCTTC,CASSQHDEQFF,NA,NA,TRBV7-2,TRBJ2-1
TGTGCCGCCTCGACAGGGGGTAACAATGAGCAGTTCTTC,CAASTGGNNEQFF,NA,TRBD1,TRBV24-1,TRBJ2-1
TGTGCCAGCAGGGTATTGACAGGGAGAGGCACTGAAGCTTTCTTT,CASRVLTGRGTEAFF,NA,TRBD1,TRBV2,TRBJ1-1
TGTGCCAGCAGCTTGAGGTGGCTAGCGGGGGGCTCTAGCTCCTACAATGAGCAGTTCTTC,CASSLRWLAGGSSSYNEQFF,NA,TRBD2,TRBV7-8,TRBJ2-1
TGTGCCAGCAGCCCCCTAGCGGGAGTTGGCACAGATACGCAGTATTTT,CASSPLAGVGTDTQYF,once,TRBD2,TRBV4-2,TRBJ2-3
TGTGCCAGCAGTCAACGACAGAGCTCCTATAATTCACCCCTCCACTTT,CASSQRQSSYNSPLHF,NA,NA,TRBV27,TRBJ1-6
TGTGCCAGCAGTTACTGGACTCCCACCTACGAGCAGTACTTC,CASSYWTPTYEQYF,NA,NA,TRBV6-2/TRBV6-3,TRBJ2-7
TGTGCCACCAGCAGGGGGAGGGGCCGAACCCAGGATACGCAGTATTTT,CATSRGRGRTQDTQYF,NA,TRBD2,TRBV15,TRBJ2-3